The 7 T cell receptor beta chains below come from one sample, sequenced in a study of T cell responses to AZD1222 COVID-19 vaccine. The method was immunoSEQ multiplex PCR; TCRdb's version includes in-frame clones alone and lacks a portion of them. The profile shows 120,000 or so clones, around 86% of them singletons. Sequencing was performed on peripheral blood, taken on day 0 of AZD1222 vaccination. The receptors shown here come from an adult in good health.

The chain links TRBV30 to TRBJ1-5; tentatively, D is TRBD1 (5 bases). The CDR3 runs 13 residues. Germline CDR1 is GTSNPN and CDR2 is SVGIG (reference sequence). The germline V and J ends were trimmed by 2 bases and 4 bases, with 9 bases remaining between them. CDR3 sequence: CAWSQTANQPQHF. The DNA of the CDR3 is TGTGCCTGGAGTCAGACAGCAAATCAGCCCCAGCATTTT.

This clone has a single count. J is TRBJ1-5 and V is TRBV30; no firm D call. CDR1 and CDR2 from the germline V gene are GTSNPN and SVGIG (reference sequence). The CDR3 has 13 residues. V gave up 4 bases and J gave up 4 bases, with 11 bases separating them. In DNA, the CDR3 is TGTGCCTGGACTCAGACGGGGAATCAGCCCCAGCATTTT. It yields the protein CAWTQTGNQPQHF. The full variable domain, rest sourced from reference TRBV30 and TRBJ1-5, is SQTIHQWPATLVQPVGSPLSLECTVEGTSNPNLYWYRQAAGRGLQLLFYSVGIGQISSEVPQNLSASRPQDRQFILSSKKLLLSDSGFYLCAWTQTGNQPQHFGDGTRLSIL.

The chain combines TRBV7-6 with TRBJ2-3; D is uncertain. The ends were cut back, 5 bases at V and 1 base at J, with 13 bases in the middle. The CDR3 has 15 amino acids. Germline V lookup: CDR1 SGHVS, CDR2 FNYEAQ. Written as DNA, the CDR3 is TGTGCCAGCAGCCTCTCCGTCGTTCGCACAGATACGCAGTATTTT. It codes for CASSLSVVRTDTQYF.

V is TRBV28 and J is TRBJ1-1; no reliable D call. CDR1 is MDHEN and CDR2 is SYDVKM in the germline V gene. This CDR3 region has 16 residues. Trimming pared 4 bases from V and 4 bases from J, leaving 19 bases between. For the CDR3, the DNA is TGTGCCAGCAGTTCCTCCTTGGGCAGATCTGCCACTGAAGCTTTCTTT. Encoded protein: CASSSSLGRSATEAFF.

This clone occurred once. V and J are TRBV6-5 and TRBJ2-3, with D perhaps TRBD2 (6 bases). Germline values: CDR1 MNHEY, CDR2 SVGAGI. The CDR3 length is 15 residues. V was shortened by 2 bases and J by 4 bases, with 13 bases between the two germline ends. The CDR3 spells CASSYEAGVADTQYF. The CDR3 DNA reads TGTGCCAGCAGTTACGAAGCGGGTGTCGCAGATACGCAGTATTTT.

This clone was counted only a few times. The rearrangement uses TRBV5-1 and TRBJ2-7; the match to TRBD2 covers 10 bases. V lost 0 bases to trimming and J lost 0 bases; unmatched junction nucleotides: 9. The CDR3 sequence is 18 residues long. Germline CDR1 reads SGHRS; CDR2 reads YFSETQ. The chain's CDR3 is CASSLAPSGGSSSYEQYF. In DNA, the CDR3 is TGCGCCAGCAGCTTGGCTCCTAGCGGGGGTAGCTCCTCCTACGAGCAGTACTTC.

V and J are TRBV4-2 and TRBJ1-4; D is undetermined. V lost 4 bases and J lost 0, with 12 bases in between. The CDR3 spans 16 residues. Per germline, CDR1 LGHNA and CDR2 YNFKEQ. Written as DNA, the CDR3 is TGTGCCAGCAGCCCGTCGGGTTCCGCAACTAATGAAAAACTGTTTTTT. As protein: CASSPSGSATNEKLFF.